A selection of T cell receptor beta chains follows, all from one sample in a study of control samples from healthy donors and cancer patients. The method was immunoSEQ multiplex PCR; TCRdb's version includes in-frame clones alone and lacks a portion of them. This sample has 90,000 to 100,000 clones, with 79% found just once. The sequenced sample was blood. All receptors come from a woman aged 30 to 39 in good health. Both conserved end residues are part of each CDR3. A D gene is named only where the DNA matches it firmly. The size of a clone is reported for some rows only, either as once, few or many, or as a class for expanded clones.

j_call,v_call,d_call,clone_size,cdr3_nt,cdr3_aa
TRBJ2-1,TRBV6-2/TRBV6-3,.,once,TGTGCCAGCAGTTACGAAGTAGGACATGAGCAGTTCTTC,CASSYEVGHEQFF
TRBJ2-7,TRBV11-2,.,.,TGTGCCAGCAGCTTAGTGCCAGGGGCTCTTTACGAGCAGTACTTC,CASSLVPGALYEQYF
TRBJ1-2,TRBV11-2,.,.,TGTGCCAGCAGCCGTACCACATCCTATGGCTACACCTTC,CASSRTTSYGYTF
TRBJ2-7,TRBV7-2,.,.,TGTGCCAGCAGCTTAGGCAGTCCCTACGAGCAGTACTTC,CASSLGSPYEQYF
TRBJ2-3,TRBV30,.,.,TGTGCCTGGAGGACCCCCCCGCAGAGTCCGCAGTATTTT,CAWRTPPQSPQYF
TRBJ1-1,TRBV11-2,.,.,TGTGCCAGCAGCTTAGGATACTGGACCCCTGAAGCTTTCTTT,CASSLGYWTPEAFF
TRBJ1-2,TRBV6-6,TRBD1,.,TGTGCCAGCAGTTACTCGGGGACAGGGTCATTAAGCTACACCTTC,CASSYSGTGSLSYTF
TRBJ1-1,TRBV5-1,.,.,TGCGCCAGCAGCCACAGGGAGAACACTGAAGCTTTCTTT,CASSHRENTEAFF
TRBJ1-1,TRBV7-2,.,.,TGTGCCAGCAGCTCGGACCGCCGCGGGGAAGCTTTCTTT,CASSSDRRGEAFF
TRBJ2-5,TRBV18,TRBD2,.,TGTGCCAGCTCACCACGAGTAGCGGGGGCCCAAGAGACCCAGTACTTC,CASSPRVAGAQETQYF
TRBJ2-1,TRBV6-7,.,.,TGTGCCAGCAGTAAAAGGATTGCGGAGTCCTACAATGAGCAGTTCTTC,CASSKRIAESYNEQFF
TRBJ1-1,TRBV19,TRBD1,.,TGTGCCAGTAGTATAGAAGGGACAGGGGCGCAGAACACTGAAGCTTTCTTT,CASSIEGTGAQNTEAFF
TRBJ1-2,TRBV10-2,.,once,TGCGCCAGCAGTGAATTGGGTGTTAGTGGCTACACCTTC,CASSELGVSGYTF
TRBJ1-3,TRBV4-1,.,.,TGCGCCAGCAGCCCCCACAGGGCTGGAAACACCATATATTTT,CASSPHRAGNTIYF
TRBJ1-1,TRBV7-9,.,once,TGTGCCAGCAGCCCGACAGCTTTGACAGAGGGGACTGAAGCTTTCTTT,CASSPTALTEGTEAFF
TRBJ1-2,TRBV4-3,.,.,TGCGCCAGCAGCCAAGAAAGTGCAGCTAACTATGGCTACACCTTC,CASSQESAANYGYTF
TRBJ2-7,TRBV5-4,TRBD2,.,TGTGCCAGCAGCGCCGAAGCGGGGGCCGTGGGCGAGCAGTACTTC,CASSAEAGAVGEQYF
TRBJ1-2,TRBV9,.,few,TGTGCCAGCAGCGTAGCGGGGGACACCTATGGCTACACCTTC,CASSVAGDTYGYTF
TRBJ1-6,TRBV7-6,.,.,TGTGCCAGCAGCTTAAGCGTTGCGGGGGCGAAAAATAATTCACCCCTCCACTTT,CASSLSVAGAKNNSPLHF
TRBJ1-5,TRBV7-9,.,.,TGTGCCAGCAGCTTGAAGGCGAATCAGCCCCAGCATTTT,CASSLKANQPQHF
TRBJ1-2,TRBV19,.,few,TGTGCCAGTAGTACCGCCTCAGGGTCCAACTATGGCTACACCTTC,CASSTASGSNYGYTF
TRBJ1-1,TRBV4-3,.,.,TGCGCCAGCAGCCAAGATCTGCGGAAGAACACTGAAGCTTTCTTT,CASSQDLRKNTEAFF
TRBJ1-1,TRBV12-3/TRBV12-4,.,.,TGTGCCAGCAGTCCCTCTTGGAACACTGAAGCTTTCTTT,CASSPSWNTEAFF
TRBJ2-7,TRBV6-2/TRBV6-3,.,.,TGTGCCAGCGGCCAAGGGTACGAGCAGTACTTC,CASGQGYEQYF
TRBJ1-6,TRBV7-9,.,.,TGTGCCAGCAGCTTACAGGGACCTAATTCACCCCTCCACTTT,CASSLQGPNSPLHF
TRBJ1-4,TRBV6-1,.,.,TGTGCCAGCAGTGAGGCGGATCGGGCTAATGAAAAACTGTTTTTT,CASSEADRANEKLFF
TRBJ2-1,TRBV3-1/TRBV3-2,TRBD2,.,TGTGCCAGCAGCCAAGGTGCTAGCGGGGGATACAATGAGCAGTTCTTC,CASSQGASGGYNEQFF
TRBJ2-1,TRBV18,.,few,TGTGCCAGCTCACCACGCCCCGACAACAATGAGCAGTTCTTC,CASSPRPDNNEQFF
TRBJ2-3,TRBV29-1,.,.,TGCAGCGTTGAGGGACTTTCTCGCACAGATACGCAGTATTTT,CSVEGLSRTDTQYF
TRBJ2-3,TRBV12-5,.,.,TGTGCTAGTGGTTTGGTAAACCAAGCAGATACGCAGTATTTT,CASGLVNQADTQYF
TRBJ1-1,TRBV10-2,TRBD1,.,TGCGCCAGCACCCCAGGGGGCAACACTGAAGCTTTCTTT,CASTPGGNTEAFF
TRBJ2-1,TRBV24-1,.,once,TGTGCCACCAGTGATTCAGCATTCCGGGGGAATGAGCAGTTCTTC,CATSDSAFRGNEQFF
TRBJ2-1,TRBV12-5,.,.,TGTGCTAGTGGTTTGACCCGACAGTCCAATGAGCAGTTCTTC,CASGLTRQSNEQFF
TRBJ2-2,TRBV6-5,.,.,TGTGCCAGCAGATCACAGGGTGTGAACACCGGGGAGCTGTTTTTT,CASRSQGVNTGELFF
TRBJ1-5,TRBV6-1,.,.,TGTGCCAGCAGTGAAGCATGGGGTTCTCAGCCCCAGCATTTT,CASSEAWGSQPQHF
TRBJ2-1,TRBV5-1,TRBD2,.,TGCGCCAGCAGATTAGCGACTAGCTCCAATGAGCAGTTCTTC,CASRLATSSNEQFF
TRBJ2-1,TRBV10-3,TRBD2,.,TGTGCCATCAGGAGGGAGGGATTTGCTTACAATGAGCAGTTCTTC,CAIRREGFAYNEQFF
TRBJ2-1,TRBV6-2/TRBV6-3,.,.,TGTGCCAGCAGTTACTCGCCAGACACAGGTATTTCCTACAATGAGCAGTTCTTC,CASSYSPDTGISYNEQFF
TRBJ2-4,TRBV15,.,.,TGTGCCACCAGCAGAGATAGGACGGGGATGGCCAAAAACATTCAGTACTTC,CATSRDRTGMAKNIQYF
TRBJ2-1,TRBV2,.,.,TGTGCCAGCCATGGGGGGAACTACAATGAGCAGTTCTTC,CASHGGNYNEQFF
TRBJ1-2,TRBV28,.,.,TGTGCCAGCAGTTTAAGCAGAGATGGCTACACCTTC,CASSLSRDGYTF
TRBJ2-5,TRBV3-1/TRBV3-2,TRBD1,.,TGTGCCAGCAGCTATACGGGACAGTTAGAGACCCAGTACTTC,CASSYTGQLETQYF
TRBJ2-5,TRBV19,.,.,TGTGCCAGTAGTCTGGGAGGGGGGAGAGTGGAGACCCAGTACTTC,CASSLGGGRVETQYF
TRBJ2-2,TRBV5-1,TRBD2,.,TGCGCCAGCAGGTGGAGCGGGGACACCGGGGAGCTGTTTTTT,CASRWSGDTGELFF
TRBJ1-3,TRBV7-9,.,.,TGTGCCAGCAGCTTGGAAGCCCCTGGAAACACCATATATTTT,CASSLEAPGNTIYF
TRBJ1-4,TRBV6-5,.,.,TGTGCCAGCAGTCAACAGGGTCTTGCTAATGAAAAACTGTTTTTT,CASSQQGLANEKLFF
TRBJ2-5,TRBV11-2,.,once,TGTGCCAGCAGCCCGGGGGATCTGGTGGAGACCCAGTACTTC,CASSPGDLVETQYF